This T cell receptor (beta chain) appears in the sequencing data of a study of PD-1 blockade in classical Hodgkin lymphoma. Repertoires were generated with immunoSEQ multiplex PCR, while TCRdb's copy carries only in-frame clones and drops some. This sample has 75,000 to 100,000 clones; roughly 79% occur once, and the top ten carry less than 20%. This clone showed up just a few times. Antigen: not known. In every patient, relapse followed autologous stem cell transplantation, while exposure to brentuximab vedotin differed. Study-wide findings and caveats: The study found that TCR diversity rose significantly by C4D1 in CD4+ but not CD8+ cells. Reported findings placed baseline TCR diversity lower in newly diagnosed patients (compared with healthy donors).

This receptor was identified in a human donor with classical Hodgkin lymphoma. The sequencing used peripheral blood mononuclear cells (PBMCs), collected before the second cycle of nivolumab.

The CDR3 region has the DNA TGCGCCAGCAGCTTGGGGGCTAGCGGCCTTCACTCTGGGGCCAACGTCCTGACTTTC. Amino acid sequence: CASSLGASGLHSGANVLTF. The chain combines TRBV5-1 with TRBJ2-6; 7 bases line up with TRBD2. The CDR3 covers 19 residues. Germline V gives CDR1 SGHRS, CDR2 YFSETQ. Trimming at V came to 0 bases and at J to 0 bases, leaving 9 bases not matched to a gene.